In its sample, the clone carrying this TCR beta chain was seen a few times. The CDR3 is made up of 14 amino acids. V lost 2 bases and J lost 0, with 8 bases in between. CDR1 is SGHRS, CDR2 YFSETQ, per germline. The data are from a study of patients and donors after allogeneic stem cell transplantation. TCRdb itself ran the RT-PCR reads through MiXCR, one entry per CDR3 protein. Of roughly 960,000 distinct CDR3 sequences listed, 15% to 20% are singletons. The V gene is TRBV5-1, the J gene TRBJ1-1; D is ambiguous. The sample consisted of blood, either unsorted or a sorted T cell fraction (not recorded which). The sequence was collected from a human donor who was either an allogeneic HSCT recipient or a stem cell or donor lymphocyte infusion donor (not recorded which). It is not recorded whose cells these are; they may come from a transplant donor. The CDR3 DNA is TGCGCCAGCAGCTTTAAGCCGGTGAACACTGAAGCTTTCTTT. This encodes CASSFKPVNTEAFF.